The 25 T cell receptor beta chains listed next were all sequenced from one sample in a study of Ad26.COV2.S vaccination and SARS-CoV-2 variants. Treatment noted: over 15 received Ad26.COV2.S at low or high dose, single or two shots; 5 received placebo; per-sample allocation not given. The samples date from day 63 after the first vaccine or placebo injection. The table came from immunoSEQ multiplex PCR; TCRdb's copy has only in-frame clones and leaves some out. This sample carries about 350,000 clones, around 89% of them seen once, and the ten largest clones take under 6%. The material sequenced was peripheral blood, taken in a trial of Ad26.COV2.S vaccine versus placebo. These receptors were taken from a person between 18 and 65 years old who received the Ad26.COV2.S COVID-19 vaccine or a placebo.

The chain uses TRBV28 and TRBJ2-4; 7 nucleotides line up with TRBD2. CDR1 and CDR2 from the germline V gene are MDHEN and SYDVKM. The CDR3 is 15 amino acids. V dropped 5 bases and J dropped 0; count of bases not matched to a gene: 4. The CDR3 reads CASSGGGVAKNIQYF. For the CDR3, the DNA is TGTGCCAGCAGTGGGGGAGGGGTAGCCAAAAACATTCAGTACTTC.

The chain recombines TRBV7-4 with TRBJ2-7, with 12 bases matching TRBD2. The CDR3 sequence is 20 residues long. CDR1 is SGHVT, CDR2 SQSDAQ, per germline. The V segment lost 4 bases and the J segment 0 bases; nucleotides outside the gene matches: 16. This CDR3 reads CASSSPPFGLAGRSSYEQYF. CDR3 DNA: TGTGCCAGCAGCTCTCCCCCCTTTGGACTAGCGGGGCGCAGCTCCTACGAGCAGTACTTC. The full variable domain, in which reference TRBV7-4 and TRBJ2-7 provide the parts outside the CDR3, is GAGVSQSPRYKVAKRGRDVALRCDSISGHVTLYWYRQTLGQGSEVLTYSQSDAQRDKSGRPSGRFSAERPERSVSTLKIQRTEQGDSAVYLCASSSPPFGLAGRSSYEQYFGPGTRLTVT.

The chain employs TRBV5-6 and TRBJ2-6, with 9 nucleotides matching TRBD1. V gave up 3 bases and J gave up 2 bases; unmatched junction bases: 9. The germline V gene has CDR1 SGHDT and CDR2 YYEEEE. The CDR3 loop spans 18 amino acids. In DNA, the CDR3 is TGTGCCAGCAGCTGGATGACAGGGGGAGTTACTGGGGCCAACGTCCTGACTTTC. Protein product: CASSWMTGGVTGANVLTF.

The rearrangement uses TRBV7-9 and TRBJ2-7, with 11 bases aligning to TRBD2. The CDR3 loop spans 15 amino acids. Trimming at V came to 5 bases and at J to 1 base, leaving 4 bases not matched to a gene. From germline, CDR1 is SEHNR and CDR2 FQNEAQ (reference sequence). The CDR3 nucleotides read TGTGCCAGCAGCGCCCGGACTAGCGGGTCCTACGAGCAGTACTTC. Translation gives CASSARTSGSYEQYF.

The rearrangement links TRBV11-2 to TRBJ2-7; D call uncertain. The germline gives CDR1 SGHAT, CDR2 FQNNGV. Deletions cut 5 bases from V and 4 bases from J, with 15 bases between. The CDR3 consists of 14 residues. CDR3 coding DNA: TGTGCCAGCAGCCCGACCCCACCGGGTTACGAGCAGTACTTC. Its translation: CASSPTPPGYEQYF.

The CDR3 nucleotides are TGTGCCAGCAGCCAATCTCTATCCGTCTATGGCTACACCTTC. Translation: CASSQSLSVYGYTF. The V and J genes are TRBV16 and TRBJ1-2; D uncertain. The CDR3 consists of 14 residues. The V and J ends lost 0 bases and 4 bases respectively, with 9 bases between them. Germline V gives CDR1 KGHSY, CDR2 FQNENV.

V is TRBV7-2 and J is TRBJ2-7; 14 bases fit TRBD2. V was pared by 5 bases and J by 6 bases, with 9 bases of the junction left unmatched. CDR3 size: 16 residues. Germline-derived CDR1 and CDR2 are SGHTA and FQGNSA. The CDR3 nucleotides read TGTGCCAGCAGCCCGCCCGGACTAGCGGGAGGCGGCGAGCAGTACTTC. As protein: CASSPPGLAGGGEQYF.

The CDR3 loop reads CASSSSQGANSPLHF. The CDR3 coding sequence is TGTGCCAGCAGCTCATCTCAGGGGGCGAATTCACCCCTCCACTTT. V and J are TRBV7-9 and TRBJ1-6; 8 bases line up with TRBD1. The CDR3 consists of 15 residues. Germline loops: CDR1 SEHNR, CDR2 FQNEAQ (reference sequence). The ends lost 4 bases at V and 7 bases at J; junction bases unmatched: 6.

The CDR3 DNA reads as TGTGCCAGCAGCCAAGGTCGGGTATCCGGGGAGCTGTTTTTT. This translates into CASSQGRVSGELFF. This chain uses TRBV3-1 (or the pseudogene TRBV3-2) with TRBJ2-2; D is undetermined. Trimming cost V 1 base and J 6 bases, with 9 bases left between them. Looked up from germline, CDR1 is LGHDT and CDR2 is YNNKEL (reference sequence). The CDR3 is made up of 14 amino acids.

V gene TRBV5-1 combines with J gene TRBJ1-1, with 7 bases fitting TRBD1. V was pared by 4 bases and J by 6 bases, with 3 bases of the junction left unmatched. The CDR3 totals 12 residues. Germline V gene sequence: CDR1 SGHRS, CDR2 YFSETQ. CDR3: CASSRQGSEAFF. The CDR3 coding sequence is TGCGCCAGCAGCCGACAGGGCTCTGAAGCTTTCTTT.

This chain links TRBV2 with TRBJ2-1, with 7 nucleotides matching TRBD1. The CDR3 is 15 amino acids. Germline V gene lookup returns CDR1 SNHLY and CDR2 FYNNEI. Germline trimming cut 3 bases from V and 3 bases from J; bases unmatched to any gene: 5. CDR3 sequence (DNA): TGTGCCAGCAGTGACCGGTCAGGGGGCTACAATGAGCAGTTCTTC. It translates to CASSDRSGGYNEQFF.

V usage is TRBV6-5 and J usage is TRBJ2-5; 10 nucleotides agree with TRBD2. V gave up 6 bases and J gave up 5 bases; unmatched junction bases: 9. CDR1 MNHEY and CDR2 SVGAGI come from the germline V gene. The CDR3 extends over 15 amino acids. CDR3 region: CASRQAGGPWETQYF. Here the CDR3 DNA reads TGTGCCAGCAGGCAAGCGGGAGGGCCGTGGGAGACCCAGTACTTC.

The V gene is TRBV28, the J gene TRBJ2-3, with D maybe TRBD1 (6 bases). The CDR3 spans 15 residues. Trimming took 6 bases from V and 8 from J, leaving 21 bases between them. Germline loops: CDR1 MDHEN, CDR2 SYDVKM. CDR3 bases: TGTGCCAGCAGCCTTTTCATCCCAGGGGCCGGTACGCAGTATTTT. Residues: CASSLFIPGAGTQYF.

The chain is built from TRBV18 and TRBJ1-4; TRBD1 agrees at 9 bases. CDR3 length: 17 residues. V lost 2 bases and J lost 7; bases outside the gene matches: 11. Germline V gives CDR1 KGHSH, CDR2 LQKENI. The CDR3 region is CASSPLGQGLEGEKLFF. CDR3 DNA: TGTGCCAGCTCACCATTGGGACAGGGCCTGGAGGGTGAAAAACTGTTTTTT.

This sequence joins TRBV15 and TRBJ2-5, with D perhaps TRBD1 (5 bases). The CDR3 contains 14 residues. Germline CDR1 and CDR2: LNHNV and YYDKDF (reference sequence). Trimming left V 5 bases short and J 1 base short, with 11 bases between. The CDR3: CATSGSRAQETQYF. CDR3 DNA sequence: TGTGCCACCAGCGGCTCCAGGGCCCAAGAGACCCAGTACTTC.

The rearrangement uses TRBV7-8 and TRBJ2-3, with 11 bases identical to TRBD2. The CDR3 covers 17 residues. J gave up 0 bases and V 3 bases, and 5 bases lay outside the gene matches. The V gene's germline CDR1 is SGHVS and CDR2 FQNEAQ. The CDR3 here is CASSFTSGSVSTDTQYF. The CDR3 bases are TGTGCCAGCAGCTTTACTAGCGGGAGCGTGAGCACAGATACGCAGTATTTT.

The rearrangement uses TRBV4-1 and TRBJ1-1; possible D gene TRBD1, 6 bases. Germline CDR1 MGHRA, CDR2 YSYEKL. Trimming pared 0 bases from V and 3 bases from J, leaving 23 bases between. The CDR3 totals 19 residues. DNA for the CDR3: TGCGCCAGCAGCCAAGATGACAGGCTAGTCGGCCGGAGGGACACTGAAGCTTTCTTT. This translates into CASSQDDRLVGRRDTEAFF.

As to this clone: Other nucleotide sequences from this sample produce the same CDR3. The chain links TRBV5-1 to TRBJ1-3; D might be TRBD1 (6 bases). Germline V CDR1 and CDR2: SGHRS, YFSETQ. CDR3 size: 15 residues. Deletions cut 5 bases from V and 2 bases from J, with 14 bases between. CDR3 sequence: CASSLTGQAGNTIYF. Here the CDR3 DNA reads TGCGCCAGCAGTTTAACAGGGCAAGCTGGAAACACCATATATTTT.

This chain links TRBV29-1 with TRBJ2-3; 13 bases are shared with TRBD2. The germline V gene encodes CDR1 SQVTM and CDR2 ANQGSEA. Unmatched junction bases numbered 2, after V lost 4 bases and J lost 4 bases. The CDR3 is made up of 14 amino acids. Written as DNA, the CDR3 is TGCAGCGTTGCGGGACTAGCGGGATCAGATACGCAGTATTTT. Translating gives CSVAGLAGSDTQYF.

V gene TRBV15 combines with J gene TRBJ1-5; 7 bases are shared with TRBD1. Germline V gives CDR1 LNHNV, CDR2 YYDKDF (reference sequence). Losses at the gene ends were 2 bases for V and 7 bases for J; bases not matched to a gene: 5. The CDR3 has 14 amino acids. The CDR3 DNA reads TGTGCCACCAGCAGAAGACAGGGTTCGCAGCCCCAGCATTTT. Translating it yields CATSRRQGSQPQHF.

This sequence joins TRBV28 and TRBJ2-5; D unresolved. V lost 8 bases and J 1 base, leaving 11 bases between the germline ends. The length of the CDR3 is 13 residues. The germline gives CDR1 MDHEN, CDR2 SYDVKM. The CDR3 nucleotides read TGTGCCAGCGGACCCAGGTTCCAAGAGACCCAGTACTTC. Encoded protein: CASGPRFQETQYF.

The rearrangement uses TRBV28 and TRBJ2-7; perhaps TRBD1 as D (5 bases). This CDR3 spans 14 amino acids. Germline lookup yields CDR1 MDHEN and CDR2 SYDVKM. Between the trimmed V and J ends, which lost 1 base and 2 bases, there was a span of 9 bases. The CDR3 protein is CASSLYQGTYEQYF. The CDR3 nucleotides are TGTGCCAGCAGTTTATATCAGGGAACCTACGAGCAGTACTTC.

This clone was detected only a few times. The chain joins TRBV29-1 to TRBJ2-6, with D tentatively TRBD1 (5 bases). The CDR3 sequence is 14 residues long. The germline gives CDR1 SQVTM, CDR2 ANQGSEA. The V and J ends lost 5 bases and 1 base respectively, with 9 bases between them. DNA for the CDR3: TGCAGCGTTCAACAGGATTCTGGGGCCAACGTCCTGACTTTC. As protein: CSVQQDSGANVLTF.

This chain joins TRBV6-4 and TRBJ2-1; 9 bases align to TRBD2. J gave up 1 base and V 2 bases, and 3 bases lay outside the gene matches. Per the germline V gene, CDR1 is MRHNA and CDR2 is SNTAGT. The length of the CDR3 is 16 residues. This CDR3 is CASSDRTSGSYNEQFF. The DNA for the CDR3 is TGTGCCAGCAGTGACCGAACTAGCGGGTCCTACAATGAGCAGTTCTTC.

The V call is TRBV29-1, the J call TRBJ2-5; D not resolved. Trimming took off 0 bases at V and 10 bases at J, with 18 bases between the two ends. CDR1 and CDR2 from the germline V gene are SQVTM and ANQGSEA. The CDR3 loop spans 14 amino acids. The CDR3 sequence is CSVEEEEPALGQYF. The CDR3 DNA follows: TGCAGCGTTGAAGAGGAAGAGCCGGCTTTAGGCCAGTACTTC.